This record covers a single T cell receptor beta chain. Healthy Caucasians were all of the donors. TCRdb re-called the 5' RACE reads through MiXCR, storing one row per CDR3 protein. The sample has 450,000 to 650,000 distinct CDR3 sequences; more than 9% are singletons. Trimming took off 1 base at V and 0 bases at J, with 13 bases between the two ends. Looked up from germline, CDR1 is SQVTM and CDR2 is ANQGSEA. This CDR3 region has 16 residues. This entry comes from a study of identical twins. These records were also assigned to another study, of yellow fever vaccine responses in identical twins.

The gene calls are TRBV29-1 and TRBJ2-1; D remains ambiguous. Material: PBMCs. This receptor was taken from a woman aged 18 to 35 in good health. CDR3 in DNA: TGCAGCGTTGAAGGGATTGCGGTTAGCTCCTACAATGAGCAGTTCTTC. It translates to CSVEGIAVSSYNEQFF.